This T cell receptor (beta chain) was profiled in a study of blood T cells in healthy people across ages. The J segment lost 10 bases and the V segment lost 4 bases, leaving 7 bases of the junction unmatched. This CDR3 comprises 15 residues. From germline, CDR1 is MNHNS and CDR2 SASEGT. The second PCR ran about 6 to 12 cycles with a sample-barcoded 5' primer and J-beta primers. From the 5' RACE reads, TCRdb called clonotypes with MiXCR, one entry per CDR3 protein. Of about 1.5 million distinct CDR3 sequences in the sample, around 40% are singletons; the top ten hold about 4.1%. This clonotype was sampled from a woman between 18 and 29 years old in good health. Input material: blood. The V and J genes are TRBV6-1 and TRBJ1-6, with TRBD1 identical over 10 bases. CDR3 DNA sequence: TGTGCCAGCAGTGTTACGACAGGGGGCGGATCACCCCTCCACTTT. Translated: CASSVTTGGGSPLHF.